This TCR beta chain was observed in a study of response to subunit inactivated influenza vaccine. CDR1 is MNHEY and CDR2 is SMNVEV in the germline V gene (reference sequence). V lost 6 bases and J 7 bases, leaving 16 bases between the germline ends. The CDR3 is made up of 13 amino acids. Study results and limitations: The authors put forward the suggestion that each seasonal influenza vaccination may bring in only a limited number of new T cells.

Via MiXCR, TCRdb re-called the RT-PCR reads, giving one row per CDR3 protein. The sample shows some 180,000 distinct CDR3 sequences, 7.5% to 10% of them seen only once. This clonotype was counted only a few times. Its cognate antigen is unknown. The clonotype was recovered from a man between 50 and 59 years old who received an inactivated influenza vaccine. The chain recombines TRBV27 with TRBJ2-7; TRBD1 might be the D (7 bases). The sequenced sample was non-naive T cells sorted from PBMCs, obtained on the day of vaccination. Written as DNA, the CDR3 is TGTGCCAGCAGGAACAGGGGTGCGGGGGAGCAGTACTTC. This codes for CASRNRGAGEQYF.